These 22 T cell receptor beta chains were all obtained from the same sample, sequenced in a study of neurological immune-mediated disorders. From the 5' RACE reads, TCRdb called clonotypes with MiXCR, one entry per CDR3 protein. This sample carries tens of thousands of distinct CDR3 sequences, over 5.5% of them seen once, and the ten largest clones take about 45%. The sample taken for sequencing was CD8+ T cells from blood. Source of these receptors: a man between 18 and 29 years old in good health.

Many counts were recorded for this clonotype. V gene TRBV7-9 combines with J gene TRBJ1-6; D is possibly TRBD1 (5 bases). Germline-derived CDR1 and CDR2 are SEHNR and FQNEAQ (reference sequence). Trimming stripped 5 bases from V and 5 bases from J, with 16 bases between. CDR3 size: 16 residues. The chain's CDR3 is CASSPQTEINNSPLHF. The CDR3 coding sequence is TGTGCCAGCAGCCCGCAGACAGAGATTAATAATTCACCCCTCCACTTT.

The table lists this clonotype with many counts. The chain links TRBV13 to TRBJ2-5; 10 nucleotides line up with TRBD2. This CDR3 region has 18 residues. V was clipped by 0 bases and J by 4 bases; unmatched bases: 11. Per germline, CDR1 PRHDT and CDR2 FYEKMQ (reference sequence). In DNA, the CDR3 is TGTGCCAGCAGCTTAGGCCTACCTCTAGCGGGGGTAGGAGAGACCCAGTACTTC. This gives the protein CASSLGLPLAGVGETQYF.

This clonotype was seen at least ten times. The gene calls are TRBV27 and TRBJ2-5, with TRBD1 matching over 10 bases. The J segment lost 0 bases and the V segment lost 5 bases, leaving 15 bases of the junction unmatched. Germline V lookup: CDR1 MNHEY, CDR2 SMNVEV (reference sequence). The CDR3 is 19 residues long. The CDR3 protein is CASSPPRDRGHLYQETQYF. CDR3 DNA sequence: TGTGCCAGCAGTCCGCCCCGGGACAGGGGACACCTATACCAAGAGACCCAGTACTTC.

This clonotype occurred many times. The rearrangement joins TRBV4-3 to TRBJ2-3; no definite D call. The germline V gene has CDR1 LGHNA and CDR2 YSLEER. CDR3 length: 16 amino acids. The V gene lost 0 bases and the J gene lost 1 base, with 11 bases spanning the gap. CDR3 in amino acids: CASSQDPSSGTDTQYF. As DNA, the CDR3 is TGCGCCAGCAGCCAAGATCCTTCGTCCGGCACAGATACGCAGTATTTT.

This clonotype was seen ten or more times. The chain's CDR3 is CASTTGAHEAFF. The DNA of the CDR3 is TGCGCCAGCACCACAGGGGCCCATGAAGCTTTCTTT. The chain combines TRBV5-1 with TRBJ1-1, with 7 bases that match TRBD1. The V and J ends lost 6 bases and 7 bases, in that order; junction bases with no gene match: 6. CDR3 length equals 12 residues. Germline lookup yields CDR1 SGHRS and CDR2 YFSETQ.

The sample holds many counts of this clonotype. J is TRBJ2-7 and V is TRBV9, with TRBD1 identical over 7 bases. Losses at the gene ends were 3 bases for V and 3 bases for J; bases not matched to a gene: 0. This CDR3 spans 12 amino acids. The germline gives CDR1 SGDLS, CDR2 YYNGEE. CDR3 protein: CASSGQGYEQYF. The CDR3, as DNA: TGTGCCAGCAGCGGACAGGGCTACGAGCAGTACTTC. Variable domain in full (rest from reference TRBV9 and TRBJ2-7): DSGVTQTPKHLITATGQRVTLRCSPRSGDLSVYWYQQSLDQGLQFLIQYYNGEERAKGNILERFSAQQFPDLHSELNLSSLELGDSALYFCASSGQGYEQYFGPGTRLTVT.

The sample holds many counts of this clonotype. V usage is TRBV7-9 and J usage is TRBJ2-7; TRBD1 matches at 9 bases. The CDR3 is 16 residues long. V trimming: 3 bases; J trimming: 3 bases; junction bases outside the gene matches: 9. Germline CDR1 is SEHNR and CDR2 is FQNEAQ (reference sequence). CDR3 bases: TGTGCCAGCAGCTTCCTAGGGACAGGGAAGGGCTACGAGCAGTACTTC. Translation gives CASSFLGTGKGYEQYF. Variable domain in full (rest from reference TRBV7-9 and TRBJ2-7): DTGVSQNPRHKITKRGQNVTFRCDPISEHNRLYWYRQTLGQGPEFLTYFQNEAQLEKSRLLSDRFSAERPKGSFSTLEIQRTEQGDSAMYLCASSFLGTGKGYEQYFGPGTRLTVT.

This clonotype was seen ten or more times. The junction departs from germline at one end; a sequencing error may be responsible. CDR3 bases: TGTGCTAGCAGCTTATTCGTAGGGGAAGAGACCCAGTACTTC. Translating it yields CASSLFVGEETQYF. V is TRBV7-7 and J is TRBJ2-5; D perhaps matches TRBD1 (5 bases). This CDR3 has 14 amino acids. CDR1 and CDR2 (germline): SSHAT, FNYEAQ (reference sequence).

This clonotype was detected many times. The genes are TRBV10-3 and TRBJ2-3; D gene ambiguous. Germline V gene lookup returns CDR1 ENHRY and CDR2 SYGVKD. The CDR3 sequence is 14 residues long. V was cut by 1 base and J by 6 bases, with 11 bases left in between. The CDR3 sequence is CAISEWNSFDTQYF. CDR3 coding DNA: TGTGCCATCAGTGAGTGGAATAGCTTTGATACGCAGTATTTT.

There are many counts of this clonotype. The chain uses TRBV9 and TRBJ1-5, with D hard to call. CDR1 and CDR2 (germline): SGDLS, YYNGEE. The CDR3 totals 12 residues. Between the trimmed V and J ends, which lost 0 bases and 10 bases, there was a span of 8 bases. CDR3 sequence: CASSVGAGPQHF. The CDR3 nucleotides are TGTGCCAGCAGCGTAGGGGCAGGTCCCCAGCATTTT.

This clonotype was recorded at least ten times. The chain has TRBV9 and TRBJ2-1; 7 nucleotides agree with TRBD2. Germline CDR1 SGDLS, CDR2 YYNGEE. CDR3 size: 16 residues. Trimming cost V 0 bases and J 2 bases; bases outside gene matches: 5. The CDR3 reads CASSVVGEGPYNEQFF. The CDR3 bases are TGTGCCAGCAGCGTAGTGGGGGAGGGCCCCTACAATGAGCAGTTCTTC.

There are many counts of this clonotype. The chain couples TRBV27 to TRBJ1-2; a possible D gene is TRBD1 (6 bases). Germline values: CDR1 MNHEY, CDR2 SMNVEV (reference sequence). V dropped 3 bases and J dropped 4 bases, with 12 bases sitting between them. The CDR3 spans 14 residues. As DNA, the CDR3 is TGTGCCAGCAGTTTTACAGGGACGAGCTATGGCTACACCTTC. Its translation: CASSFTGTSYGYTF.

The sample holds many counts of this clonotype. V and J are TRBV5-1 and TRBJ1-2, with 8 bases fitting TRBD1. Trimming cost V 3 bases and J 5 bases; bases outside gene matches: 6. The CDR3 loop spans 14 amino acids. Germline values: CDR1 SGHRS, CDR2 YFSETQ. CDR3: CASSSSGTGYGYTF. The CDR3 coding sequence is TGCGCCAGCAGCTCCTCCGGGACAGGATATGGCTACACCTTC.

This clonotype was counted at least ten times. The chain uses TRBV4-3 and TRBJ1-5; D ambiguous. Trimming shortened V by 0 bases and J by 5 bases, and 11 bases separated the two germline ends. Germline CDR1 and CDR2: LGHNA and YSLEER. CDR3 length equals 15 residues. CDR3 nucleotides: TGCGCCAGCAGCCAAGATGTGGGCTCTTATCAGCCCCAGCATTTT. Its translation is CASSQDVGSYQPQHF.

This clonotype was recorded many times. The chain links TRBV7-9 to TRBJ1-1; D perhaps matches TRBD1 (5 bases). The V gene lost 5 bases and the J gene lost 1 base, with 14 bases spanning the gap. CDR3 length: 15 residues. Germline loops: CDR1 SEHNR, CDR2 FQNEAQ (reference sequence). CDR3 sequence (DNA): TGTGCCAGCAGCAAGGACCGGACATGGAACACTGAAGCTTTCTTT. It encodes CASSKDRTWNTEAFF.

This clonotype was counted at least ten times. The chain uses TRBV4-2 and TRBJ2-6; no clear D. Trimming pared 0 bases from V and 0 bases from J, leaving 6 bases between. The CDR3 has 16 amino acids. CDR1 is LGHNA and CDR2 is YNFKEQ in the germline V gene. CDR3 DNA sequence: TGTGCCAGCAGCCAAGATGGGCACTCTGGGGCCAACGTCCTGACTTTC. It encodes CASSQDGHSGANVLTF.

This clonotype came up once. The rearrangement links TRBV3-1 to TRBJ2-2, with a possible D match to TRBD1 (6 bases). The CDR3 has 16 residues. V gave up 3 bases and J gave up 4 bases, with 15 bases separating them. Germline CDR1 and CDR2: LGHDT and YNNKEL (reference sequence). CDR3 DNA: TGTGCCAGCAGCCATCTCCAGGGGAGAGGCACCGGGGAGCTGTTTTTT. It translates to CASSHLQGRGTGELFF.

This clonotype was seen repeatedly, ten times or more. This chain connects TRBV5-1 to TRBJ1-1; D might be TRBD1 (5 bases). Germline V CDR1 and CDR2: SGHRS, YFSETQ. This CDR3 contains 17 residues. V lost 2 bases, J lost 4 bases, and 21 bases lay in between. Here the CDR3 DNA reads TGCGCCAGCAGCTTATCGGGGGTAAATACGGGGGGCACTGAAGCTTTCTTT. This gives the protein CASSLSGVNTGGTEAFF.

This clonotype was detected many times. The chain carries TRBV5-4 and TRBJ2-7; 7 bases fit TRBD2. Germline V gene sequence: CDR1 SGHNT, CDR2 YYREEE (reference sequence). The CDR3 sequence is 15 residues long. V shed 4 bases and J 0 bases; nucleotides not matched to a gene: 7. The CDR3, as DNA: TGTGCCAGCAGCCCGGGACTACCGCCCTCCTACGAGCAGTACTTC. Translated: CASSPGLPPSYEQYF.

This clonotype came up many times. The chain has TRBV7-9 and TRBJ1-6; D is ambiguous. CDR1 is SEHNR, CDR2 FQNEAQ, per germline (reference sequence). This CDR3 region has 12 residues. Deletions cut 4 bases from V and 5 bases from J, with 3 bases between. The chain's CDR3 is CASSWNNSPLHF. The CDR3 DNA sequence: TGTGCCAGCAGCTGGAATAATTCACCCCTCCACTTT.

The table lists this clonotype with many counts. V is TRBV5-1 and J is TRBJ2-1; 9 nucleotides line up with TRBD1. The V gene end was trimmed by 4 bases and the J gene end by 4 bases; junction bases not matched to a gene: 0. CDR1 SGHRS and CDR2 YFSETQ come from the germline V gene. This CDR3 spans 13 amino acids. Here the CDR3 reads CASSGTGYNEQFF. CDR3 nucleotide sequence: TGCGCCAGCAGCGGGACAGGGTACAATGAGCAGTTCTTC.

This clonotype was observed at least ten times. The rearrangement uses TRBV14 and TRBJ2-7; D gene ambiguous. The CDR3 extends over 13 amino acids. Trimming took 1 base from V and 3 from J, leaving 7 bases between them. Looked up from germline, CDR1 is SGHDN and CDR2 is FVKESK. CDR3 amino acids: CASSQAAYYEQYF. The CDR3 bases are TGTGCCAGCAGCCAAGCAGCCTACTACGAGCAGTACTTC.